Presented here are 27 T cell receptor beta chains from one specimen sequenced in a study of T-cell reconstitution after alpha-beta-depleted transplantation in children. Preparation of the TCRbeta library involved a method that used unique molecular identifiers. TCRdb passed the PCR reads through MiXCR, listing each CDR3 protein once. The sample shows about 540,000 distinct CDR3 sequences, approximately 20% of them seen only once. Sequencing used PBMCs from the stem cell graft donor, obtained from the stem cell graft. All receptors come from a human donor who donated a stem cell graft to a child with acute lymphoblastic leukemia.

Only a few counts were recorded for this clonotype. This rearrangement joins TRBV12-5 to TRBJ1-5, with D possibly TRBD1 on 6 matching bases. CDR1 and CDR2 (germline): LGHNT, FRNRAP. CDR3 length: 14 residues. The V end lost 1 base, the J end lost 2 bases, and 6 bases lay between the germline ends. The CDR3 loop reads CASGLGTGNQPQHF. The CDR3 bases are TGTGCTAGTGGTTTGGGGACAGGCAATCAGCCCCAGCATTTT.

This clonotype was detected a few times. This chain joins TRBV12-5 and TRBJ1-1; no firm D call. This CDR3 comprises 12 residues. Germline lookup yields CDR1 LGHNT and CDR2 FRNRAP. V was clipped by 4 bases and J by 1 base, with 4 bases between them. CDR3 in amino acids: CASGWGNTEAFF. The CDR3 nucleotides read TGTGCTAGTGGTTGGGGGAACACTGAAGCTTTCTTT.

This clonotype has more than one count but fewer than ten. The chain uses TRBV12-3 or TRBV12-4 and TRBJ2-7, with 14 bases matching TRBD2. The CDR3 length is 15 residues. V lost 6 bases, J lost 5 bases, and 6 bases stayed unmatched. The CDR3 reads CASRETSGRVNEQYF. Here the CDR3 DNA reads TGTGCCAGCAGGGAGACTAGCGGGAGGGTCAACGAGCAGTACTTC.

As DNA, the CDR3 is TGTGCCAGCAGCTTGTTAGTAGGGAGGGGCAATGAGCAGTTCTTC. It specifies CASSLLVGRGNEQFF. This rearrangement joins TRBV5-6 to TRBJ2-1; TRBD2 agrees at 7 bases. Trimming removed 1 base from V and 6 bases from J; junction bases left unmatched: 7. Germline CDR1 SGHDT, CDR2 YYEEEE. The CDR3 spans 15 residues.

The chain recombines TRBV27 with TRBJ1-2; D is ambiguous. The CDR3 extends over 17 amino acids. With 0 bases removed from V and 8 bases from J, the gap between germline ends came to 22 bases. Germline-derived CDR1 and CDR2 are MNHEY and SMNVEV (reference sequence). CDR3 in amino acids: CASSLSTTSTHSGGYTF. The CDR3, as DNA: TGTGCCAGCAGTTTATCGACTACTTCGACTCACTCCGGAGGCTACACCTTC.

The chain recombines TRBV5-5 with TRBJ2-7; weak D call: TRBD2 (6 bases). Germline CDR1 and CDR2: SGHKS and YYEKEE (reference sequence). The CDR3 is 15 residues long. V was trimmed by 4 bases and J by 3 bases, leaving 17 bases between them. The CDR3 DNA follows: TGTGCCAGCAGCACGGGCCTTCAGGAGGGCTACGAGCAGTACTTC. Its translation is CASSTGLQEGYEQYF.

This clonotype has just a few counts. The chain employs TRBV7-9 and TRBJ2-1, with 10 positions matching TRBD2. Per the germline V gene, CDR1 is SEHNR and CDR2 is FQNEAQ (reference sequence). This CDR3 region has 17 residues. Trimming took 2 bases from V and 7 from J; bases not matched to a gene: 11. In DNA form, the CDR3 reads TGTGCCAGCAGCTTAAGGGAGTCGGGACTAGCGCTGAATGAGCAGTTCTTC. Amino acids: CASSLRESGLALNEQFF.

The rearrangement links TRBV24-1 to TRBJ2-1; D is ambiguous. Per the germline V gene, CDR1 is KGHDR and CDR2 is SFDVKD. The length of the CDR3 is 16 residues. V shed 1 base and J shed 6 bases, with 15 bases lying between them. This CDR3 is CATSDFRSALINEQFF. The CDR3 DNA is TGTGCCACCAGTGATTTCCGCTCGGCCCTAATCAATGAGCAGTTCTTC.

V is TRBV7-2 and J is TRBJ2-3; 8 bases are a match to TRBD2. Germline assignment: CDR1 SGHTA and CDR2 FQGNSA. The CDR3 is made up of 17 amino acids. The trim removed 2 bases at V and 6 bases at J, leaving 13 bases unmatched. For the CDR3, the DNA is TGTGCCAGCAGCTTAAGGATTAGCGGGATCTTCACTGATACGCAGTATTTT. Its translation is CASSLRISGIFTDTQYF. Filled out from reference TRBV7-2 and TRBJ2-3, the complete variable domain reads GAGVSQSPSNKVTEKGKDVELRCDPISGHTALYWYRQSLGQGLEFLIYFQGNSAPDKSGLPSDRFSAERTGGSVSTLTIQRTQQEDSAVYLCASSLRISGIFTDTQYFGPGTRLTVL.

DNA for the CDR3: TGTGCCAGCAGCTTAACCCGCCTGGGGGGCTACACCTTC. Translated, it gives CASSLTRLGGYTF. J is TRBJ1-2 and V is TRBV7-9, with D unclear. Germline loops: CDR1 SEHNR, CDR2 FQNEAQ (reference sequence). The CDR3 is 13 residues long. V was shortened by 2 bases and J by 8 bases, with 12 bases between the two germline ends.

The chain couples TRBV6-1 to TRBJ1-6; D is unresolved. Germline assignment: CDR1 MNHNS and CDR2 SASEGT. The CDR3 loop spans 14 amino acids. Deletions cut 7 bases from V and 3 bases from J, with 10 bases between. CDR3: CASTYGDYNSPLHF. The CDR3 nucleotides are TGTGCCAGCACCTACGGGGACTATAATTCACCCCTCCACTTT.

This clonotype was recorded at least ten times. The rearrangement joins TRBV5-1 to TRBJ2-1; 8 nucleotides line up with TRBD2. This CDR3 has 15 residues. With V trimmed by 5 bases and J by 9 bases, 13 bases remained unmatched. From germline, CDR1 is SGHRS and CDR2 YFSETQ. The chain's CDR3 is CASSRQGAAGGEQFF. The CDR3 nucleotides read TGCGCCAGCAGTCGTCAGGGCGCCGCGGGAGGTGAGCAGTTCTTC.

This clonotype was seen at least ten times. The V and J genes are TRBV7-6 and TRBJ1-1; 11 bases align to TRBD1. Trimming took 5 bases from V and 1 from J; bases not matched to a gene: 6. Looked up from germline, CDR1 is SGHVS and CDR2 is FNYEAQ. The CDR3 covers 16 residues. The CDR3: CASSPGQGAKNTEAFF. As DNA, the CDR3 is TGTGCCAGCAGCCCCGGACAGGGGGCTAAGAACACTGAAGCTTTCTTT.

The chain uses TRBV5-1 and TRBJ2-7; weak D call: TRBD2 (5 bases). Germline V gene sequence: CDR1 SGHRS, CDR2 YFSETQ. The length of the CDR3 is 14 residues. V lost 0 bases, J lost 3 bases, and 10 bases lay in between. CDR3 DNA: TGCGCCAGCAGCTTGGATCTTCGGGGCTACGAGCAGTACTTC. It translates to CASSLDLRGYEQYF.

This clonotype showed up just a few times. J is TRBJ2-1 and V is TRBV24-1, with unresolved D. The CDR3 totals 12 residues. Germline V gene data show CDR1 as KGHDR and CDR2 as SFDVKD. V gave up 4 bases and J gave up 2 bases, with 2 bases separating them. The CDR3, as DNA: TGTGCCACCAGTGACCCCTACAATGAGCAGTTCTTC. This encodes CATSDPYNEQFF.

The genes are TRBV4-1 and TRBJ2-1; D is tentatively TRBD1 or TRBD2 (5 bases each). Trimming left V 1 base short and J 1 base short, with 14 bases between. Germline CDR1 and CDR2: MGHRA and YSYEKL. The CDR3 has 17 amino acids. The CDR3 loop is CASSQVPGTASYNEQFF. CDR3 coding DNA: TGCGCCAGCAGCCAAGTTCCCGGGACCGCATCCTACAATGAGCAGTTCTTC.

The rearrangement uses TRBV4-1 and TRBJ2-7; TRBD1 agrees at 7 bases. The CDR3 loop spans 17 amino acids. The V segment lost 0 bases and the J segment 0 bases; nucleotides outside the gene matches: 8. Germline V gene data show CDR1 as MGHRA and CDR2 as YSYEKL. CDR3 residues: CASSQEGQGVGSYEQYF. CDR3 sequence (DNA): TGCGCCAGCAGCCAAGAGGGGCAGGGGGTGGGCTCCTACGAGCAGTACTTC.

This clonotype has only a few counts. The gene calls are TRBV20-1 and TRBJ2-3; D is ambiguous. Trimming left V 4 bases short and J 2 bases short, with 13 bases between. Germline V gives CDR1 DFQATT, CDR2 SNEGSKA (reference sequence). This CDR3 is built from 14 residues. The DNA of the CDR3 is TGCAGTGCTACCATAAGAGCTCCCACAGATACGCAGTATTTT. This gives the protein CSATIRAPTDTQYF.

The rearrangement links TRBV29-1 to TRBJ2-1, with unresolved D. From germline, CDR1 is SQVTM and CDR2 ANQGSEA. This CDR3 region has 11 residues. Trimming cost V 4 bases and J 7 bases, with 8 bases left between them. CDR3 coding DNA: TGCAGCGTTGCCAGGCAGAATGAGCAGTTCTTC. This translates into CSVARQNEQFF.

The sample holds many counts of this clonotype. The CDR3 reads CASSGGNTEAFF. The CDR3 DNA reads as TGTGCCAGCAGCGGTGGGAATACTGAAGCTTTCTTT. The chain uses TRBV9 and TRBJ1-1; D is undetermined. CDR1 and CDR2 from the germline V gene are SGDLS and YYNGEE. V gave up 3 bases and J gave up 5 bases, with 8 bases separating them. The CDR3 contains 12 residues.

This clonotype was recorded a few times. The chain recombines TRBV6-5 with TRBJ2-6, with a tentative D call TRBD2 (5 bases). Deletions cut 6 bases from V and 0 bases from J, with 15 bases between. Germline assignment: CDR1 MNHEY and CDR2 SVGAGI. The CDR3 totals 17 residues. As DNA, the CDR3 is TGTGCCAGCAGGTATGGGAGATTCGCCTCTGGGGCCAACGTCCTGACTTTC. Its protein product is CASRYGRFASGANVLTF.

This clonotype was detected ten times or more. The chain is built from TRBV7-9 and TRBJ2-7; D possibly corresponds to TRBD1 (6 bases). Germline CDR1 SEHNR, CDR2 FQNEAQ (reference sequence). The CDR3 length is 16 residues. V lost 5 bases and J lost 7, with 24 bases in between. Here the CDR3 DNA reads TGTGCCAGCAGCCACAGGCAGGGGCAAACTCCCTGGGAGCAGTACTTC. Translation gives CASSHRQGQTPWEQYF. Supplemented by reference TRBV7-9 and TRBJ2-7, the full variable domain reads DTGVSQNPRHKITKRGQNVTFRCDPISEHNRLYWYRQTLGQGPEFLTYFQNEAQLEKSRLLSDRFSAERPKGSFSTLEIQRTEQGDSAMYLCASSHRQGQTPWEQYFGPGTRLTVT.

This clonotype was observed many times. The V gene is TRBV4-1, the J gene TRBJ2-7; D not resolved. CDR1 is MGHRA, CDR2 YSYEKL, per germline. The CDR3 totals 13 residues. Deletions cut 2 bases from V and 3 bases from J, with 8 bases between. CDR3 sequence: CASSQSDIYEQYF. The CDR3 DNA reads TGCGCCAGCAGCCAAAGTGATATCTACGAGCAGTACTTC.

The rearrangement uses TRBV7-3 and TRBJ2-7, with D possibly TRBD2 on 6 matching bases. The CDR3 spans 15 residues. The V and J ends lost 6 bases and 6 bases respectively, with 21 bases between them. Germline CDR1 and CDR2: SGHTA and FQGTGA. The CDR3 sequence is CASSWQGGVLSEQYF. The CDR3 bases are TGTGCCAGCAGTTGGCAGGGAGGAGTTCTATCCGAGCAGTACTTC.

This clonotype was observed a handful of times. This rearrangement joins TRBV15 to TRBJ1-4; maybe TRBD1 (5 bases). The CDR3 is made up of 13 amino acids. Per the germline V gene, CDR1 is LNHNV and CDR2 is YYDKDF (reference sequence). Deletions cut 4 bases from V and 2 bases from J, with 5 bases between. The CDR3 nucleotides read TGTGCCACCAGCACAGGGACTAATGAAAAACTGTTTTTT. This gives the protein CATSTGTNEKLFF.

This clonotype was picked up a small number of times. The chain joins TRBV12-3 or TRBV12-4 to TRBJ1-2; 7 positions match TRBD1. CDR3 length equals 14 residues. Trimming cost V 7 bases and J 6 bases; bases outside gene matches: 11. DNA for the CDR3: TGTGCCAGCAATATGGGGGGGACAGCTCATGGCTACACCTTC. Translation: CASNMGGTAHGYTF.

This clonotype was seen a few times. The rearrangement joins TRBV29-1 to TRBJ1-1, with TRBD1 matching over 9 bases. With V trimmed by 0 bases and J by 4 bases, 9 bases remained unmatched. Germline CDR1 and CDR2: SQVTM and ANQGSEA. CDR3 length equals 16 residues. The CDR3 nucleotides are TGCAGCGTTGAAGACGATTGGGGACAGGGCGGCACTGAAGCTTTCTTT. Encoded protein: CSVEDDWGQGGTEAFF.